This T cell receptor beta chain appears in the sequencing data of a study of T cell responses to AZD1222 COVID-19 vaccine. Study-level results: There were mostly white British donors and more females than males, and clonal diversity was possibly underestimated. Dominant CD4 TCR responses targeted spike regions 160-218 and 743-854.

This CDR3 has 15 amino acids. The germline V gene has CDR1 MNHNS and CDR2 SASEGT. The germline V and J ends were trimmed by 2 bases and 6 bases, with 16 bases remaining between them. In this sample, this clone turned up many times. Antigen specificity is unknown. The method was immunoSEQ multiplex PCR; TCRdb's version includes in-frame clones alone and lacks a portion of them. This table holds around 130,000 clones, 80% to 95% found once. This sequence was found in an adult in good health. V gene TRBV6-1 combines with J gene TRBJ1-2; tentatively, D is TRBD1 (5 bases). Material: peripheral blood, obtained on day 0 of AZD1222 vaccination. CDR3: CASSEWGREKDGYTF. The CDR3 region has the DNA TGTGCCAGCAGTGAATGGGGCAGGGAGAAGGATGGCTACACCTTC.